These 8 T cell receptor beta chains were all obtained from the same sample, sequenced in a study of cytomegalovirus exposure and HLA in healthy donors. Some clones are missing from TCRdb's copy, which holds only in-frame ones; the method was immunoSEQ multiplex PCR. The sample yields approximately 160,000 clones, around nine tenths seen once. The sequenced material came from PBMCs. The source of these receptors is a woman younger than 30 in good health and CMV-seropositive.

The V and J genes are TRBV19 and TRBJ1-1; tentative D call: TRBD1 (6 bases). The CDR3 has 14 amino acids. V was shortened by 8 bases and J by 5 bases, with 18 bases between the two germline ends. CDR1 LNHDA and CDR2 SQIVND come from the germline V gene (reference sequence). CDR3 DNA: TGTGCCAGTGGTTCCAGGGGTGTTAGGACTGAAGCTTTCTTT. Its translation: CASGSRGVRTEAFF.

The chain carries TRBV5-1 and TRBJ2-7, with 8 nucleotides matching TRBD1. Germline V CDR1 and CDR2: SGHRS, YFSETQ. The CDR3 has 15 residues. With 2 bases clipped from V and 0 bases from J, the junction kept 4 bases outside the gene matches. CDR3 amino acids: CASSFGQGISYEQYF. The CDR3 DNA sequence: TGCGCCAGCAGCTTCGGACAGGGAATCTCCTACGAGCAGTACTTC.

V usage is TRBV5-1 and J usage is TRBJ2-1; 12 nucleotides line up with TRBD2. CDR3 length: 15 residues. Germline CDR1 SGHRS, CDR2 YFSETQ. Trimming cost V 7 bases and J 4 bases; bases outside gene matches: 6. Written as DNA, the CDR3 is TGCGCCAGCGCTAGCGGGAGGGAGATATACAATGAGCAGTTCTTC. The encoded protein is CASASGREIYNEQFF.

This clone was counted a few times. The V gene is TRBV7-9, the J gene TRBJ1-5; maybe TRBD1 (6 bases). The CDR3 totals 14 residues. Trimming pared 5 bases from V and 6 bases from J, leaving 14 bases between. CDR1 SEHNR and CDR2 FQNEAQ come from the germline V gene (reference sequence). The CDR3 DNA is TGTGCCAGCAGCCAGACAGGATACCCTCAGCCCCAGCATTTT. Translating it yields CASSQTGYPQPQHF.

The rearrangement joins TRBV28 to TRBJ1-4; unclear D gene. CDR3 length equals 13 residues. The germline V gene has CDR1 MDHEN and CDR2 SYDVKM. Deletions cut 5 bases from V and 8 bases from J, with 12 bases between. The CDR3 coding sequence is TGTGCCAGCAGTCTTCCGGGAGACGAAAAACTGTTTTTT. It is translated as CASSLPGDEKLFF. Full variable domain (remainder filled in from reference TRBV28 and TRBJ1-4): DVKVTQSSRYLVKRTGEKVFLECVQDMDHENMFWYRQDPGLGLRLIYFSYDVKMKEKGDIPEGYSVSREKKERFSLILESASTNQTSMYLCASSLPGDEKLFFGSGTQLSVL.

J is TRBJ2-3 and V is TRBV6-1; TRBD1 matches at 7 bases. After removal of 2 bases from V and 3 bases from J, the junction contained 8 bases not matched to a gene. The CDR3 length is 16 residues. Germline assignment: CDR1 MNHNS and CDR2 SASEGT. CDR3 region: CASSEWQGVGTDTQYF. CDR3 in DNA: TGTGCCAGCAGTGAATGGCAGGGGGTTGGTACAGATACGCAGTATTTT.

This chain uses TRBV6-5 with TRBJ2-7; weak D call: TRBD2 (7 bases). Germline V gene data show CDR1 as MNHEY and CDR2 as SVGAGI. V was trimmed by 7 bases and J by 6 bases, leaving 19 bases between them. This CDR3 has 14 amino acids. The DNA for the CDR3 is TGTGCCAGCACACCCCCAGGGGCTAGCGGCGAGCAGTACTTC. Translation: CASTPPGASGEQYF.

A few counts support this clone. The chain is built from TRBV7-3 and TRBJ2-7; TRBD2 matches 7 bases. Trimming removed 3 bases from V and 3 bases from J; junction bases left unmatched: 8. Germline values: CDR1 SGHTA, CDR2 FQGTGA. The CDR3 contains 15 residues. This CDR3 is CASSFSSSGIYEQYF. CDR3 DNA: TGTGCCAGCAGCTTCTCGTCTAGCGGTATCTACGAGCAGTACTTC.